This entry concerns a single T cell receptor (beta chain). Germline assignment: CDR1 SNHLY and CDR2 FYNNEI. This CDR3 contains 15 residues. V lost 5 bases, J lost 4 bases, and 4 bases stayed unmatched. This specimen comes from a study of CD8+CD57+ T cells in acquired aplastic anemia. Investigators profiled TCR beta VDJ and CDR3 from genomic DNA template. TCRdb redid the calling of the reads with MiXCR, one entry per CDR3 protein. The sample shows around 180,000 distinct CDR3 sequences, less than 65% of them seen only once. The chain employs TRBV2 and TRBJ2-6, with TRBD1 identical over 8 bases. This sequence originates from a human donor with severe aplastic anemia or a healthy control (not recorded which). Specimen: sorted CD4+, CD8+, or CD8+CD57+ T cells (not recorded which) from PBMCs. The CDR3 nucleotides read TGTGCCAGCAGTCTACAGGGGGTCGGGGCCAACGTCCTGACTTTC. Residues: CASSLQGVGANVLTF.